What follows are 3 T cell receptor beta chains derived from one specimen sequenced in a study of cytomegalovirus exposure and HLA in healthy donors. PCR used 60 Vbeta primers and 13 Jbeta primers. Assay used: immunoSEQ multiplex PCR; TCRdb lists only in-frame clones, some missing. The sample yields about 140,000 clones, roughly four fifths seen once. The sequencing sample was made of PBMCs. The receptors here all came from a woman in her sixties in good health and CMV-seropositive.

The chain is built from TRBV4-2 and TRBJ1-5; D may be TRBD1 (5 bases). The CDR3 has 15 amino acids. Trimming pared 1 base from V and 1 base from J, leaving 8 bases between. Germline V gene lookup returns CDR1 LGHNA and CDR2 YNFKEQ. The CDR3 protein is CASSQVQGSNQPQHF. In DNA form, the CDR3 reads TGTGCCAGCAGCCAAGTCCAGGGAAGCAATCAGCCCCAGCATTTT.

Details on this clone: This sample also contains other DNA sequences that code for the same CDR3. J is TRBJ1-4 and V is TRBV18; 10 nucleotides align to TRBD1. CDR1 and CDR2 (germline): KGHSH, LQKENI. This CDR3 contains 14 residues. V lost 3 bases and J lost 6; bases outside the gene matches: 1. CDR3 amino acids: CASSPGTGDEKLFF. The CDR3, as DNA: TGTGCCAGCTCACCCGGGACAGGGGATGAAAAACTGTTTTTT.

CDR3 bases: TGTGCCAGCAGCGTCCGATCTAGCGGACAAGAGACCCAGTACTTC. Residues: CASSVRSSGQETQYF. The chain is built from TRBV7-8 and TRBJ2-5; the match to TRBD2 covers 7 bases. CDR1 and CDR2 from the germline V gene are SGHVS and FQNEAQ. The V and J ends lost 5 bases and 2 bases, in that order; junction bases with no gene match: 8. The CDR3 extends over 15 amino acids.